This is a list of T cell receptor beta chains from one sample in a study of T cells expressing NK-cell markers. TCRdb re-called the 5' RACE reads, yielding one record per CDR3 amino acid sequence without DNA. This sample contains about 460,000 distinct CDR3 sequences. Sequenced: blood T cells: a sorted CD56 or NKG2C T cell subset, CD4+ or CD8+ T cells, or bulk PBMC T cells (not recorded which). The origin of the receptors is a woman in her forties or fifties in good health. Each CDR3 is given with its conserved first and last residue.

j_call v_call cdr3_aa
TRBJ1-2 TRBV20-1 CSARQGQGVGYTF
TRBJ1-2 TRBV6-5 CASSFGQGSLRGYTF
TRBJ2-3 TRBV11-2 CASSSYRAVGTQYF
TRBJ2-7 TRBV10-2 CATSYDRAYEQYF
TRBJ2-1 TRBV27 CASSLSKVAGVLNEQFF
TRBJ1-2 TRBV12-3/TRBV12-4 CASSVDRLYGYTF
TRBJ1-6 TRBV12-3/TRBV12-4 CASSFRAVESGNSPLHF
TRBJ2-2 TRBV24-1 CATSAPRGPAPGLAGGNTGELFF
TRBJ1-5 TRBV3-1 CASSHTGRENQPQHF
TRBJ2-5 TRBV18 CASSPYQREGRETQYF
TRBJ2-1 TRBV24-1 CATRTSGRDEQFF
TRBJ2-5 TRBV12-3/TRBV12-4 CASSLWGQGQGETQYF
TRBJ2-7 TRBV3-1 CASSARYEQYF
TRBJ1-1 TRBV20-1 CSARVSTKPATEAFF
TRBJ1-1 TRBV12-3/TRBV12-4 CASSLTNRDEAFF
TRBJ1-5 TRBV7-6 CASSPLDRVNQPQHF
TRBJ2-1 TRBV5-1 CASSLRPHNEQFF
TRBJ1-2 TRBV12-3/TRBV12-4 CASSPRQGRFYGYTF
TRBJ2-1 TRBV15 CATSRDISAGVHIYNEQFF
TRBJ1-4 TRBV5-1 CASRGDREATNEKLFF
TRBJ2-1 TRBV4-2 CASSQDIRQGAYNEQFF
TRBJ2-1 TRBV6-5 CASSSYRGASFFSHNEQFF
TRBJ1-5 TRBV18 CASAGTVYQPQHF
TRBJ2-1 TRBV24-1 CATSRGTPYNEQFF
TRBJ2-1 TRBV2 CASGRVSNEQFF
TRBJ1-1 TRBV5-1 CASKIQPGQMNTEAFF
TRBJ2-1 TRBV18 CASSPISAGEQFF
TRBJ2-5 TRBV7-2 CASSHPNRALWTQYF
TRBJ2-3 TRBV7-3 CASTGTGEGTQYF
TRBJ1-3 TRBV29-1 CSVDVGVGNTIYF
TRBJ2-2 TRBV6-2/TRBV6-3 CASSSPSGGATGELFF
TRBJ1-1 TRBV12-3/TRBV12-4 CASRGTRGTEAFF
TRBJ1-2 TRBV7-6 CASSDPSGYGYTF
TRBJ2-1 TRBV10-3 CAIKGTSGEQFF
TRBJ1-2 TRBV3-1 CASSQVAFGWGYTF
TRBJ1-1 TRBV14 CASSQDLDSSTEAFF
TRBJ2-7 TRBV5-6 CASSPTGFPYEQYF
TRBJ2-7 TRBV7-8 CASSLARVPGHDFYEQYF
TRBJ1-5 TRBV5-1 CASSLGPEGQPQHF
TRBJ2-3 TRBV12-3/TRBV12-4 CASSDGQGLSTDTQYF
TRBJ2-2 TRBV2 CASDAGLADTGELFF
TRBJ2-7 TRBV30 CAWSVQGSSYEQYF
TRBJ2-3 TRBV11-3 CASSLDGLASTDTQYF
TRBJ2-3 TRBV29-1 CSVAPGTSLDTQYF
TRBJ1-1 TRBV11-3 CASSSHRGEGAEAFF
TRBJ2-6 TRBV6-5 CASRIQGSGANVLTF
TRBJ1-1 TRBV5-1 CASSFNSWTNTEAFF
TRBJ1-4 TRBV12-3/TRBV12-4 CASSFGTGRGKLFF
TRBJ2-6 TRBV24-1 CATSAPTRTGGSGANVLTF
TRBJ1-5 TRBV20-1 CSATKGISNQPQHF
TRBJ2-5 TRBV7-2 CASSYLAGGPETQYF
TRBJ2-3 TRBV4-2 CASSQEGTRSNTDTQYF
TRBJ2-4 TRBV7-2 CASSFLAGPKNIQYF
TRBJ2-5 TRBV12-5 CASGKGTGSRETQYF
TRBJ2-6 TRBV6-5 CASTSRFAGANVLTF
TRBJ1-5 TRBV5-5 CASSRALLDSNQPQHF
TRBJ1-1 TRBV7-2 CASSSQLLDTEAFF
TRBJ2-1 TRBV7-6 CASTGGGEEQFF
TRBJ2-1 TRBV9 CASSVAGGGLYNEQFF
TRBJ2-5 TRBV7-6 CASTGGQRETQYF